This TCR beta chain was identified during a study of T cell responses to AZD1222 COVID-19 vaccine. TCRdb's table, derived via immunoSEQ multiplex PCR, lists solely in-frame clones and lacks some. This sample has about 270,000 clones, with about 94% found just once. In its sample, this clone was seen once. In germline, CDR1 is MDHEN, CDR2 SYDVKM. The CDR3 consists of 15 residues. Trimming shortened V by 10 bases and J by 0 bases, and 17 bases separated the two germline ends. The TCR was taken from an adult who received the AZD1222 COVID-19 vaccine. Source: peripheral blood, taken 28 days after the second AZD1222 dose. The rearrangement joins TRBV28 to TRBJ2-3, with D possibly TRBD2 on 5 matching bases. The chain's CDR3 is CATNFDGGSTDTQYF. CDR3 bases: TGTGCCACCAACTTCGACGGCGGGAGCACAGATACGCAGTATTTT.